The source of this T cell receptor (beta chain) is a study of shared clonotypes between healthy human individuals. This CDR3 spans 14 amino acids. V was pared by 2 bases and J by 0 bases, with 5 bases between. Germline values: CDR1 MNHEY, CDR2 SMNVEV (reference sequence). Libraries were prepared by immunoSEQ multiplex PCR; TCRdb keeps only in-frame clonotypes and omits some of them. This sample yields 1.4 million to 1.5 million clones, of which roughly 96% are seen a single time; roughly 1.2% belongs to the top ten. The sequenced material came from naive CD4+ T cells sorted from blood. Stated subset: CD45RA+ positively selected. The chain uses TRBV27 and TRBJ2-4; D gene unclear. The TCR originated in a man younger than 40 in good health. CDR3 DNA sequence: TGTGCCAGCAGTTTAGACGGAGCCAAAAACATTCAGTACTTC. Translation gives CASSLDGAKNIQYF.